The 10 T cell receptor beta chains below were found in one sample sequenced in a study of cytomegalovirus exposure and HLA in healthy donors. PCR employed 60 Vbeta and 13 Jbeta primers. Only in-frame clones appear in the TCRdb table, and some are missing; sequencing was by immunoSEQ multiplex PCR. The table includes some 130,000 clones, 65% to 90% detected once. Sequenced sample: PBMCs. Receptors were obtained from a girl aged 2-15 years in good health and CMV-seronegative.

This chain uses TRBV4-1 with TRBJ2-3, with D possibly being TRBD2 (6 bases). V was cut by 0 bases and J by 3 bases, with 16 bases left in between. This CDR3 has 17 residues. Germline V gives CDR1 MGHRA, CDR2 YSYEKL. CDR3 nucleotide sequence: TGCGCCAGCAGCCAAGATTCGGCGGGAAGGCAGACAGATACGCAGTATTTT. Protein product: CASSQDSAGRQTDTQYF.

The chain couples TRBV19 to TRBJ2-5, with 13 bases fitting TRBD2. V lost 1 base to trimming and J lost 2 bases; unmatched junction nucleotides: 4. This CDR3 has 17 amino acids. CDR1 is LNHDA and CDR2 is SQIVND in the germline V gene (reference sequence). CDR3 sequence (DNA): TGTGCCAGTAGTATAGGGGGACTAGCGGGAACACAAGAGACCCAGTACTTC. This encodes CASSIGGLAGTQETQYF.

The chain couples TRBV7-8 to TRBJ1-2; possibly TRBD1 for D (5 bases). Trimming removed 3 bases from V and 1 base from J, with 9 bases in between. The CDR3 runs 14 residues. Germline CDR1 SGHVS, CDR2 FQNEAQ. The CDR3 is CASSFGGSNYGYTF. The CDR3 DNA reads TGTGCCAGCAGCTTCGGGGGGAGTAACTATGGCTACACCTTC. Based on the CDR3 plus reference TRBV7-8 and TRBJ1-2, the full variable domain is GAGVSQSPRYKVAKRGQDVALRCDPISGHVSLFWYQQALGQGPEFLTYFQNEAQLDKSGLPSDRFFAERPEGSVSTLKIQRTQQEDSAVYLCASSFGGSNYGYTFGSGTRLTVV.

The chain recombines TRBV9 with TRBJ2-3; 9 bases are a match to TRBD2. The germline V gene has CDR1 SGDLS and CDR2 YYNGEE. CDR3 length: 17 amino acids. V dropped 2 bases and J dropped 4; count of bases not matched to a gene: 11. Here the CDR3 reads CASSVEGGRGVADTQYF. CDR3 in DNA: TGTGCCAGCAGCGTGGAGGGCGGGAGGGGTGTCGCAGATACGCAGTATTTT. The variable domain in full, completed from reference TRBV9 and TRBJ2-3, reads DSGVTQTPKHLITATGQRVTLRCSPRSGDLSVYWYQQSLDQGLQFLIQYYNGEERAKGNILERFSAQQFPDLHSELNLSSLELGDSALYFCASSVEGGRGVADTQYFGPGTRLTVL.

V and J are TRBV29-1 and TRBJ1-2, with 7 bases that match TRBD1. CDR1 SQVTM and CDR2 ANQGSEA come from the germline V gene. The trim removed 6 bases at V and 3 bases at J, leaving 4 bases unmatched. CDR3 size: 12 residues. This CDR3 is CSVRTGDYGYTF. DNA of the CDR3: TGCAGCGTCAGGACAGGAGACTATGGCTACACCTTC.

In its sample, this clone was seen once. V and J are TRBV10-3 and TRBJ2-7; D remains unclear. V dropped 9 bases and J dropped 5 bases, with 8 bases sitting between them. CDR3 length: 10 residues. Germline loops: CDR1 ENHRY, CDR2 SYGVKD. CDR3 amino acids: CAMVQNEQYF. The CDR3 region has the DNA TGTGCCATGGTTCAGAACGAGCAGTACTTC.

The genes are TRBV27 and TRBJ2-7; D may be TRBD2 (5 bases). The CDR3 is 13 residues long. V was pared by 5 bases and J by 6 bases, with 14 bases between. CDR1 and CDR2 from the germline V gene are MNHEY and SMNVEV (reference sequence). CDR3 sequence reads: CASSLGRKTEQYF. The CDR3 DNA reads TGTGCCAGCAGTCTAGGGAGAAAGACCGAGCAGTACTTC.

The rearrangement uses TRBV11-2 and TRBJ2-1, with D perhaps matching TRBD2 (6 bases). This CDR3 comprises 12 residues. Germline-derived CDR1 and CDR2 are SGHAT and FQNNGV. The V gene lost 6 bases and the J gene lost 7 bases, with 10 bases spanning the gap. The CDR3 DNA sequence: TGTGCCAGCAGGCCCGGGGGTAATGAGCAGTTCTTC. Protein sequence: CASRPGGNEQFF.

The chain recombines TRBV15 with TRBJ1-1; no clear D. The CDR3 consists of 15 residues. Germline V gene data show CDR1 as LNHNV and CDR2 as YYDKDF (reference sequence). V shed 2 bases and J shed 4 bases, with 14 bases lying between them. The CDR3 DNA follows: TGTGCCACCAGCAGACACGGAGAAGGAAGCACTGAAGCTTTCTTT. Translated: CATSRHGEGSTEAFF.

The chain has TRBV5-1 and TRBJ2-7; maybe TRBD2 (5 bases). Germline lookup yields CDR1 SGHRS and CDR2 YFSETQ. CDR3 size: 14 residues. The V gene lost 2 bases and the J gene lost 4 bases, with 13 bases spanning the gap. The CDR3 is CASSFGPGGYEQYF. The DNA for the CDR3 is TGCGCCAGCAGCTTTGGCCCCGGCGGGTACGAGCAGTACTTC.